The 10 T cell receptor beta chains below all came from one sample that was sequenced in a study of spatial heterogeneity in lung cancer. Study-level findings and limits: Counts that tracked tumor mutation counts were those of expanded intratumoral alpha and beta TCRs.

These receptors' antigens are unknown. Noted time point: sample taken at primary tumor resection. TCRdb ran MiXCR on the 5' RACE reads and lists one entry per CDR3 protein. The sample has about 9,800 distinct CDR3 sequences, about 53% seen once. This specimen consisted of lung tumor tissue, obtained at surgery. Every receptor here comes from a female donor with early-stage non-small cell lung cancer.

Note on this clonotype: This beta chain is a stray read from a library made for alpha chains; its abundance is not meaningful. This chain connects TRBV6-5 to TRBJ2-6; no firm D call. Germline CDR1 reads MNHEY; CDR2 reads SVGAGI. The germline V and J ends were trimmed by 0 bases and 0 bases, with 9 bases remaining between them. The CDR3 is 17 residues long. The CDR3 DNA reads TGTGCCAGCAGTTACTCGAGGACCCTCTCTGGGGCCAACGTCCTGACTTTC. It translates to CASSYSRTLSGANVLTF.

Comments on this clonotype: Since it is a stray read in a library aimed at alpha chains, this beta chain has a size that is not meaningful. V gene TRBV20-1 combines with J gene TRBJ2-3; TRBD2 is a possible D gene (6 bases). CDR3 size: 15 residues. Germline V gives CDR1 DFQATT, CDR2 SNEGSKA (reference sequence). V was clipped by 3 bases and J by 4 bases, with 17 bases between them. The CDR3 is CSASGFGGRADTQYF. CDR3 in DNA: TGCAGTGCTAGTGGTTTCGGGGGTAGGGCAGATACGCAGTATTTT.

Worth noting for this clonotype: This beta chain is an unintended read in a library built for alpha chains; its size means little. CDR3 coding DNA: TGTGCCAGCAGCTTTCCGGGACAGGGCTTTCACGGCTACACCTTC. This encodes CASSFPGQGFHGYTF. The chain carries TRBV5-4 and TRBJ1-2; 9 positions agree with TRBD1. The CDR3 is 15 residues long. V was clipped by 2 bases and J by 8 bases; unmatched bases: 10. Germline CDR1 SGHNT, CDR2 YYREEE (reference sequence).

In the case of this clonotype: Found in a library prepared for alpha chains, this beta chain is an off-target read, and its abundance has little meaning. The chain couples TRBV4-2 to TRBJ1-6; D unresolved. V was pared by 1 base and J by 7 bases, with 5 bases between. Looked up from germline, CDR1 is LGHNA and CDR2 is YNFKEQ. CDR3 length: 13 residues. The CDR3 nucleotides are TGTGCCAGCAGCCAAGTTATCAATTCACCCCTCCACTTT. This sequence encodes CASSQVINSPLHF.

This clonotype was seen more than once but under ten times. This beta chain is a stray read from a library made for alpha chains; its abundance is not meaningful. The chain carries TRBV18 and TRBJ2-7; D is perhaps TRBD2 (5 bases). Trimming pared 10 bases from V and 2 bases from J, leaving 18 bases between. From germline, CDR1 is KGHSH and CDR2 LQKENI. There are 14 residues in the CDR3. The CDR3 nucleotides are TGTGCCACCGCGGGCCGGGTCTCCACCTACGAGCAGTACTTC. Its protein product is CATAGRVSTYEQYF.

Turning to this clonotype: This beta chain came through as a stray read in a library set up for alpha chains, and its size says little. The chain employs TRBV20-1 and TRBJ1-6; TRBD1 agrees at 7 bases. Germline CDR1 reads DFQATT; CDR2 reads SNEGSKA (reference sequence). V shed 1 base, J shed 9 bases, and the junction held 9 bases outside the gene matches. CDR3 size: 15 residues. The CDR3 loop reads CSARASTGVISPLHF. The CDR3 DNA reads as TGCAGTGCTAGAGCAAGTACAGGGGTAATTTCACCCCTCCACTTT.

A note on this clonotype: This beta chain is off target for a library built for alpha chains, so its abundance means little. This sequence joins TRBV6-2 or TRBV6-3 and TRBJ2-2; 10 bases fit TRBD1. Germline V gene data show CDR1 as MNHEY and CDR2 as SVGEGT. V shed 5 bases and J 4 bases; nucleotides not matched to a gene: 10. This CDR3 has 17 residues. The CDR3: CASSEPGQGPLTGELFF. In DNA form, the CDR3 reads TGTGCCAGCAGTGAACCGGGACAGGGGCCTCTCACCGGGGAGCTGTTTTTT.

Regarding this clonotype: This beta chain came through as a stray read in a library set up for alpha chains, and its size says little. The chain is built from TRBV7-8 and TRBJ1-1; D gene ambiguous. CDR1 and CDR2 (germline): SGHVS, FQNEAQ. This CDR3 has 13 residues. V was clipped by 7 bases and J by 2 bases, with 11 bases between them. The CDR3 reads CASMVVFNTEAFF. Written as DNA, the CDR3 is TGTGCCAGCATGGTGGTTTTTAACACTGAAGCTTTCTTT.

In the case of this clonotype: This beta chain turned up in a library designed for alpha chains; as an off-target read, its abundance says little. This chain connects TRBV11-2 to TRBJ2-7; D could derive from TRBD1 or TRBD2 (5 bases each). The V end was cut by 4 bases, the J end by 2 bases, with 12 bases between. Germline CDR1 and CDR2: SGHAT and FQNNGV. This CDR3 comprises 14 residues. CDR3 coding DNA: TGTGCCAGCAGCTCCGATGGGGGTACCTACGAGCAGTACTTC. Its protein product is CASSSDGGTYEQYF.

As for this clonotype: A library made for alpha chains picked up this beta chain off target, so its size means little. This chain uses TRBV3-1 with TRBJ1-6; D perhaps matches TRBD1 (6 bases). V dropped 6 bases and J dropped 10 bases, with 19 bases sitting between them. The length of the CDR3 is 15 residues. CDR1 and CDR2 (germline): LGHDT, YNNKEL (reference sequence). DNA of the CDR3: TGTGCCAGCAGTTACCGGGACACGCGGTTCTCACCCCTCCACTTT. Translated: CASSYRDTRFSPLHF.